A selection of T cell receptor beta chains follows, all from one sample in a study of human T cells and chemical hapten exposure. TCRdb re-analysed the RACE reads in MiXCR, keeping a single row per CDR3 protein. The sample has 110,000 to 150,000 distinct CDR3 sequences; 12% are singletons. Source: whole blood, taken in connection with sensitization to the hapten diphenylcyclopropenone (DPC). These receptors were obtained from a woman between 45 and 65 years old with alopecia areata. Some clones in this sample may be carry-over from other donors' samples. CDR3s include the opening cysteine and the closing phenylalanine or tryptophan. The D gene is left open where the match is weak. Part of the rows lack a size; the others show once, few, many or a class for expanded clones.

TRBJ2-7,NA,TRBV27,TRBD1,CASSSRTGRSYEQYF,TGTGCCAGCAGTTCCCGGACAGGGAGATCCTACGAGCAGTACTTC
TRBJ1-1,few,TRBV4-3,NA,CASSQGNTEAFF,TGCGCCAGCAGCCAAGGGAACACTGAAGCTTTCTTT
TRBJ2-7,few,TRBV12-3/TRBV12-4,TRBD2,CASSLSGPPYEQYF,TGTGCCAGCAGCCTTAGCGGGCCCCCCTACGAGCAGTACTTC
TRBJ2-2,NA,TRBV3-1,NA,CASRPSGNPGELFF,TGTGCCAGCAGACCCTCAGGGAATCCCGGGGAGCTGTTTTTT
TRBJ2-1,few,TRBV7-8,NA,CASSSQVLSYNEQFF,TGTGCCAGCAGCTCACAGGTTCTTTCCTACAATGAGCAGTTCTTC
TRBJ2-7,NA,TRBV29-1,TRBD2,CSVKPGLAGVYEQYF,TGCAGCGTTAAACCGGGACTAGCGGGAGTATACGAGCAGTACTTC
TRBJ2-2,many,TRBV7-7,NA,CASGRSPLNTGELFF,TGTGCTAGCGGCCGGTCACCCTTGAACACCGGGGAGCTGTTTTTT
TRBJ2-3,NA,TRBV7-2,TRBD2,CASSQLAGGGPDTQYF,TGTGCCAGCAGCCAACTAGCGGGAGGTGGCCCGGATACGCAGTATTTT
TRBJ2-1,NA,TRBV2,NA,CASSPRIVGEQFF,TGTGCCAGCAGCCCACGAATAGTGGGTGAGCAGTTCTTC
TRBJ1-2,many,TRBV7-2,NA,CASSRAGTTSNYGYTF,TGTGCCAGCAGCCGTGCCGGGACAACGTCCAACTATGGCTACACCTTC
TRBJ2-7,NA,TRBV11-2,TRBD2,CASSSSREGRGEQYF,TGTGCCAGCAGCTCCTCACGGGAGGGCCGGGGCGAGCAGTACTTC
TRBJ2-7,many,TRBV5-1,TRBD2,CASSLAGGAYEQYF,TGTGCCAGCAGCCTAGCGGGAGGAGCCTACGAGCAGTACTTC
TRBJ2-7,NA,TRBV15,TRBD1,CATSSSGTAYYEQYF,TGTGCCACCAGCAGCTCCGGGACAGCGTACTACGAGCAGTACTTC
TRBJ2-5,NA,TRBV6-6,TRBD1,CASGKTGARETQYF,TGTGCCAGCGGGAAAACAGGGGCTCGAGAGACCCAGTACTTC
TRBJ2-1,NA,TRBV11-2,NA,CASAPDYNEQFF,TGTGCCAGTGCACCAGATTACAATGAGCAGTTCTTC
TRBJ2-7,NA,TRBV28,NA,CASSLGDGKQYF,TGTGCCAGCAGTTTAGGTGACGGAAAGCAGTACTTC
TRBJ1-1,few,TRBV21-1,NA,CASSKGLGGVGTEAFF,TGTGCCAGCAGCAAAGGTTTAGGGGGCGTTGGCACTGAAGCTTTCTTT
TRBJ2-2,few,TRBV12-3/TRBV12-4,NA,CASSFGPVTGELFF,TGTGCCAGCAGTTTCGGACCGGTCACCGGGGAGCTGTTTTTT
TRBJ2-7,few,TRBV5-1,NA,CASSLAPTYEQYF,TGCGCCAGCAGCTTGGCTCCCACCTACGAGCAGTACTTC
TRBJ2-5,few,TRBV29-1,NA,CSAKQDLERTQYF,TGCAGCGCTAAACAGGACCTCGAGAGGACCCAGTACTTC
TRBJ1-6,few,TRBV20-1,NA,CSAGTDPSGGALTPLHF,TGCAGTGCTGGTACCGATCCAAGCGGGGGGGCTTTGACACCCCTCCACTTT
TRBJ1-4,NA,TRBV28,TRBD1,CASSLPGTGKEKLFF,TGTGCCAGCAGTTTGCCCGGGACAGGGAAAGAAAAACTGTTTTTT
TRBJ2-7,many,TRBV12-3/TRBV12-4,NA,CASSRDGSYEQYF,TGTGCCAGCAGTCGGGACGGCAGCTACGAGCAGTACTTC
TRBJ2-2,many,TRBV29-1,NA,CSVPGSGTGELFF,TGCAGCGTTCCAGGGTCTGGCACCGGGGAGCTGTTTTTT
TRBJ2-7,many,TRBV7-9,TRBD2,CASSLTSGSSYEQYF,TGTGCCAGCAGTTTGACTAGCGGGAGCTCCTACGAGCAGTACTTC
TRBJ2-3,few,TRBV7-2,NA,CASSLSSSVSSTDTQYF,TGTGCCAGCAGCTTATCCAGCAGCGTTTCTAGCACAGATACGCAGTATTTT
TRBJ2-7,many,TRBV3-1,NA,CASSPVRGFDEQYF,TGTGCCAGCAGCCCGGTTCGGGGGTTCGACGAGCAGTACTTC
TRBJ1-1,many,TRBV18,NA,CASSPHPLGPTNTEAFF,TGTGCCAGCTCACCGCATCCTTTAGGACCGACGAACACTGAAGCTTTCTTT
TRBJ2-1,NA,TRBV6-6,NA,CASSPTGLGQFF,TGTGCCAGCAGTCCTACAGGGTTGGGGCAGTTCTTC
TRBJ2-4,NA,TRBV20-1,TRBD1,CSAGTGQNIQYF,TGCAGTGCCGGGACAGGACAAAACATTCAGTACTTC